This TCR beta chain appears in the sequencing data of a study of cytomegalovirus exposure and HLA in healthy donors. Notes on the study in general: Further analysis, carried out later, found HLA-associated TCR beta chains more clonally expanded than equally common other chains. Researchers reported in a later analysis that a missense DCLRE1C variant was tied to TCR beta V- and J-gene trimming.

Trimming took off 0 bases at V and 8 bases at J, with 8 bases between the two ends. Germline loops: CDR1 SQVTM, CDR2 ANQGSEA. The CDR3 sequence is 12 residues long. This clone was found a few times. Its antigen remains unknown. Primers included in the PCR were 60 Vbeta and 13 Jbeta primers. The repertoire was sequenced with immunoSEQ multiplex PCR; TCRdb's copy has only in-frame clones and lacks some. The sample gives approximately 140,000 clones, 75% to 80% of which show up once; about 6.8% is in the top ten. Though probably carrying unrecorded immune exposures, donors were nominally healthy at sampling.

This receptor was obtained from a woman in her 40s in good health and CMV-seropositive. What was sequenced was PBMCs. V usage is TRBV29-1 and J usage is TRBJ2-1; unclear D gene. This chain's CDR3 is CSVEDHEDEQFF. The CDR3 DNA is TGCAGCGTTGAAGATCACGAGGATGAGCAGTTCTTC.